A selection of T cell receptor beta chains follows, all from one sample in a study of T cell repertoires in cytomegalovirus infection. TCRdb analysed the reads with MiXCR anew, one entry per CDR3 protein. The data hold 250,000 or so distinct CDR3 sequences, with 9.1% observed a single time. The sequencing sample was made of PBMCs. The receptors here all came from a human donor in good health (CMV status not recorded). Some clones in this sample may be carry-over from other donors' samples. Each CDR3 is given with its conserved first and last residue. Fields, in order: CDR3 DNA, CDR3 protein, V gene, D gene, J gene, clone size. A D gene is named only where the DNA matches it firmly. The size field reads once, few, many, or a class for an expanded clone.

CDR3 DNA: TGTGCCTGGAAAGGCCAGGGGATTTCTGGGGCCAACGTCCTGACTTTC
CDR3 protein: CAWKGQGISGANVLTF
V gene: TRBV30
D gene: .
J gene: TRBJ2-6
clone size: many

CDR3 DNA: TGTGCCAGCAGCGTCCCGGGACAGGGGGCTTACGAGCAGTACTTC
CDR3 protein: CASSVPGQGAYEQYF
V gene: TRBV7-8
D gene: TRBD1
J gene: TRBJ2-7
clone size: many

CDR3 DNA: TGTGCCAGCAGCTTAGGTGACAGCTCCTACGAGCAGTACTTC
CDR3 protein: CASSLGDSSYEQYF
V gene: TRBV7-2
D gene: .
J gene: TRBJ2-7
clone size: many

CDR3 DNA: TGTGCCAGCTCACAGGCCCGGTCAAACACTGAAGCTTTCTTT
CDR3 protein: CASSQARSNTEAFF
V gene: TRBV18
D gene: .
J gene: TRBJ1-1
clone size: many

CDR3 DNA: TGTGCCAGCAGCGTAGGACGGTGGGGAGCGGGCTTCACTGAAGCTTTCTTT
CDR3 protein: CASSVGRWGAGFTEAFF
V gene: TRBV11-2
D gene: .
J gene: TRBJ1-1
clone size: many

CDR3 DNA: TGTGCCAGCAGCTTAAATGGGGGCTGGGGCTCCTACAATGAGCAGTTCTTC
CDR3 protein: CASSLNGGWGSYNEQFF
V gene: TRBV7-2
D gene: .
J gene: TRBJ2-1
clone size: many

CDR3 DNA: TGTGCCAGCAGCCTGCGCCGGGGTGAAGGGGCCAACGTCCTGACTTTC
CDR3 protein: CASSLRRGEGANVLTF
V gene: TRBV3-1
D gene: .
J gene: TRBJ2-6
clone size: many

CDR3 DNA: TGTGCCAGTAGTCAGCCTACAGGGATGGGAATGAACACTGAAGCTTTCTTT
CDR3 protein: CASSQPTGMGMNTEAFF
V gene: TRBV19
D gene: .
J gene: TRBJ1-1
clone size: few

CDR3 DNA: TGTGCCAGCAGTTTCATGGATGCGGGGCAGTTCTTC
CDR3 protein: CASSFMDAGQFF
V gene: TRBV6-2/TRBV6-3
D gene: .
J gene: TRBJ2-1
clone size: few

CDR3 DNA: TGTGCCAGCAGCTTACCCCTGACTAGCGGAAACACAGATACGCAGTATTTT
CDR3 protein: CASSLPLTSGNTDTQYF
V gene: TRBV7-2
D gene: TRBD2
J gene: TRBJ2-3
clone size: many

CDR3 DNA: TGCGCCAGCAGCGGGGGGACTAGCGGGAACAATGAGCAGTTCTTC
CDR3 protein: CASSGGTSGNNEQFF
V gene: TRBV10-2
D gene: TRBD2
J gene: TRBJ2-1
clone size: many

CDR3 DNA: TGCAGCGTTGTCGGATCCTCCTCGTACGAGCAGTACTTC
CDR3 protein: CSVVGSSSYEQYF
V gene: TRBV29-1
D gene: .
J gene: TRBJ2-7
clone size: many

CDR3 DNA: TGTGCCTGGAGTCGCGTTGCAGGGGACTATGGCTACACCTTC
CDR3 protein: CAWSRVAGDYGYTF
V gene: TRBV30
D gene: .
J gene: TRBJ1-2
clone size: few

CDR3 DNA: TGTGCCAGCAGCCTGTCCACGGGAAGGACCCAGTACTTC
CDR3 protein: CASSLSTGRTQYF
V gene: TRBV27
D gene: .
J gene: TRBJ2-5
clone size: few